The T cell receptor (beta chain) under discussion was sequenced for a study of somatic mutations in cytotoxic T cells in rheumatoid arthritis. Researchers isolated CD4+ and CD8+ cells by positive magnetic bead selection and then checked their purity by flow cytometry. Concerning this clone itself: Germline and junction disagree at one end, which may indicate a read error.

CDR1 is MNHEY and CDR2 is SVGAGI in the germline V gene. CDR3 length: 15 amino acids. The table came from immunoSEQ multiplex PCR; TCRdb's copy has only in-frame clones and leaves some out. The table records tens of thousands of clones, nearly 80% of them present only once. The receptor's source is an adult with rheumatoid arthritis. This chain connects TRBV6-5 to TRBJ2-7; D unclear. The sample consisted of CD8+ T cells sorted from blood. CDR3 coding DNA: TGTGCCAGCAGTCGCTTTCGACGCAACTCCCACGAGCAGTACTTC. Its translation is CASSRFRRNSHEQYF.